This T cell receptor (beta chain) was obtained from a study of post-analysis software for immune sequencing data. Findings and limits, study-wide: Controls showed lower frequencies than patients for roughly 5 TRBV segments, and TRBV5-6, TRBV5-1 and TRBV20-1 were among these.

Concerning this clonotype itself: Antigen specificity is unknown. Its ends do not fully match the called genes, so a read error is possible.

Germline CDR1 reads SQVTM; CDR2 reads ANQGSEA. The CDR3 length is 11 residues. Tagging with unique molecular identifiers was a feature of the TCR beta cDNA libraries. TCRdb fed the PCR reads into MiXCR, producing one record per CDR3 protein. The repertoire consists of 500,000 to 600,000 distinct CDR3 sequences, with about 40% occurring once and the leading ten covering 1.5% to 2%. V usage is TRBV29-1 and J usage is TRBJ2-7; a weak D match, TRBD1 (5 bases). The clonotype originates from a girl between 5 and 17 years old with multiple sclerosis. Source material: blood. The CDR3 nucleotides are TGCAGCGTTGGGGGCTCCCACGAGCAGTACTTC. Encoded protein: CSVGGSHEQYF.